One TCR beta chain is described in this entry. The method was immunoSEQ multiplex PCR; TCRdb's version includes in-frame clones alone and lacks a portion of them. The sample yields over 85,000 clones, around 90% seen once. The source of the sample is a study of blood T cell repertoires in COVID-19. What was sequenced was peripheral blood. The TCR originated in a human donor with active COVID-19. The donor label of this sample is uncertain.

The DNA of the CDR3 is TGTGCCAGCAGCCTAGACAGTCAATTTTACAATGAGCAGTTCTTC. Translating gives CASSLDSQFYNEQFF. The chain combines TRBV9 with TRBJ2-1; a weak D match, TRBD1 (5 bases). The CDR3 length is 15 residues. The germline V and J ends were trimmed by 4 bases and 4 bases, with 15 bases remaining between them. Germline loops: CDR1 SGDLS, CDR2 YYNGEE.